The present TCR beta chain was sequenced within a study of neurological immune-mediated disorders. Concerning this clonotype: Its antigen is not known.

Time point described: longitudinal time-point 3. Unsorted libraries were derived from 2 million PBMCs stored at -80 C. The CDR3 is 14 amino acids. V lost 3 bases, J lost 3 bases, and 4 bases stayed unmatched. Germline assignment: CDR1 SGDLS and CDR2 YYNGEE. General observations from the study: There were no CDR3 amino acid sequences shared by expanded clones across subjects, a result suggesting private repertoires in all groups.

Synthesis of cDNA used 5'RACE (with 10-nucleotide random UMIs). Over 170 million TCR-beta sequences from 15-18 subjects came out of each sequencing run. In TCRdb, the 5' RACE reads were re-called with MiXCR into one record per CDR3 protein. The sample holds about 50,000 distinct CDR3 sequences, 7.5% to 9.5% seen once. Material: PBMCs. The sequence came from a woman aged 40-49 years in good health. The J gene is TRBJ1-1, the V gene TRBV9; TRBD1 aligns across 8 bases. The CDR3 DNA reads as TGTGCCAGCAGCGGATACAGGGGGGACACTGAAGCTTTCTTT. Amino acid sequence: CASSGYRGDTEAFF.